The rows below give T cell receptor beta chains drawn from one sample of a study of T cell responses to AZD1222 COVID-19 vaccine. Some clones are missing from TCRdb's copy, which holds only in-frame ones; the method was immunoSEQ multiplex PCR. The profile shows 150,000 or so clones, approximately 78% of them singletons. The material was peripheral blood, obtained on day 0 of MenACWY control vaccination. These receptors originate from an adult in good health. Each CDR3 is given with its conserved first and last residue. Fields, in order: J gene, V gene, clone size, D gene, CDR3 DNA, CDR3 protein. D genes are given only for firm matches. Clone sizes are given selectively: once, few, many, or a class where the clone is expanded.

TRBJ1-1 TRBV7-9 - - TGTGCCAGCAGCCACTCGGAAATATCCTTGAACACTGAAGCTTTCTTT CASSHSEISLNTEAFF
TRBJ2-5 TRBV19 few - TGTGCCAGTAGTATAGGGGGGCCCCAGACCCAGTACTTC CASSIGGPQTQYF
TRBJ2-7 TRBV18 - TRBD1 TGTGCCAGCTCATCGTTACTCCTGACAGGGCCCCCCTACGAGCAGTACTTC CASSSLLLTGPPYEQYF
TRBJ2-1 TRBV27 - TRBD1 TGTGCCAGCAGTTTGACAGGGGTCGGGTATGAGCAGTTCTTC CASSLTGVGYEQFF
TRBJ2-2 TRBV7-9 - - TGTGCCAGCACCAATAGACTAGTGCGAGCCGGGGAGCTGTTTTTT CASTNRLVRAGELFF
TRBJ1-1 TRBV4-1 - - TGCGCCAGCAGCCAAGGATGGGGGGCGCACACTGAAGCTTTCTTT CASSQGWGAHTEAFF
TRBJ2-1 TRBV9 few - TGTGCCAGCAGCGTAGACCTGGTTAACAATGAGCAGTTCTTC CASSVDLVNNEQFF
TRBJ1-4 TRBV12-3/TRBV12-4 - - TGTGCCAGCAGTTTGAATGAAAAACTGTTTTTT CASSLNEKLFF
TRBJ2-1 TRBV7-3 - TRBD2 TGTGCCAGCAGCTTCATTACTAGCGGGGGTGGTGAGCAGTTCTTC CASSFITSGGGEQFF
TRBJ1-6 TRBV5-1 - TRBD1 TGCGCCAGCAGCTTAGGACAGGGGGCCAATTCACCCCTCCACTTT CASSLGQGANSPLHF
TRBJ1-3 TRBV4-1 once - TGCGCCAGCAGCCCCCATATCTCTGGAAACACCATATATTTT CASSPHISGNTIYF
TRBJ2-3 TRBV7-3 - - TGTGCCAGCAGCAGGACCGGCACAGATACGCAGTATTTT CASSRTGTDTQYF
TRBJ1-5 TRBV19 - TRBD1 TGTGCCAGCCAGGACAGGGGTGGTCAGCCCCAGCATTTT CASQDRGGQPQHF
TRBJ2-7 TRBV5-4 - TRBD1 TGTGCCAGCAGTAGGGACAGGGTGCACGAGCAGTACTTC CASSRDRVHEQYF
TRBJ1-1 TRBV4-1 - - TGCGCCAGCAGCCAAGTGGATATCGGGTTTATGAACACTGAAGCTTTCTTT CASSQVDIGFMNTEAFF
TRBJ1-2 TRBV7-8 - - TGTGCCAGCAGCTTGGACCTGGGCAGTCCATATGGCTACACCTTC CASSLDLGSPYGYTF
TRBJ1-1 TRBV13 - - TGTGCCAGCAGCCCGGGATCCTACACTGAAGCTTTCTTT CASSPGSYTEAFF
TRBJ1-5 TRBV19 - - TGTGCCAGCGGCGGGGGGCGGAATCAGCCCCAGCATTTT CASGGGRNQPQHF
TRBJ2-1 TRBV6-6 once TRBD2 TGTGCCAGCAGCCTTATCGGGGGGAACTACAATGAGCAGTTCTTC CASSLIGGNYNEQFF
TRBJ2-1 TRBV10-1 - TRBD1 TGCGCCAGCAACGGACAGGGGGCCCGCTACAATGAGCAGTTCTTC CASNGQGARYNEQFF
TRBJ2-5 TRBV6-5 - TRBD1 TGTGCCAGCAGCGACAGGGGGCGCCGGGAGACCCAGTACTTC CASSDRGRRETQYF
TRBJ2-2 TRBV7-3 - TRBD2 TGTGCCAGCAGCTCCCCCTCAGCGGGGGCCCTGAACACCGGGGAGCTGTTTTTT CASSSPSAGALNTGELFF
TRBJ2-5 TRBV24-1 - TRBD1 TGTGCCACCAGTGATTCCGGGACAGCAGCACAAGAGACCCAGTACTTC CATSDSGTAAQETQYF
TRBJ1-3 TRBV7-8 - - TGTGCCAGCAGCTTAGACCTCAATCGGGAGGCTGGAAACACCATATATTTT CASSLDLNREAGNTIYF
TRBJ2-3 TRBV9 - - TGTGCCAGCAGCGTCTATATCAATGCCTTAGTCACAGATACGCAGTATTTT CASSVYINALVTDTQYF
TRBJ1-3 TRBV11-2 - - TGTGCCAGCAGCTTAGGAGGGCACCTAATAGCTGGAAACACCATATATTTT CASSLGGHLIAGNTIYF
TRBJ1-6 TRBV7-9 - - TGTGCCAGCAGCCCCGACCTACTCGCCAACGGTCCCCTCCACTTT CASSPDLLANGPLHF
TRBJ1-1 TRBV19 - TRBD1 TGTGCCAGTAGGATCCAGGACAGGGGCCGCACCGCTGGAGACACTGAAGCTTTCTTT CASRIQDRGRTAGDTEAFF
TRBJ1-5 TRBV28 once - TGTGCCAGCAGTGCGTTGGGGGTAAGCAATCAGCCCCAGCATTTT CASSALGVSNQPQHF
TRBJ2-1 TRBV11-2 once TRBD2 TGTGCCAGCAGCTTAGAGAGGGCGGGGGGGCCGCGTGAGCAGTTCTTC CASSLERAGGPREQFF
TRBJ1-6 TRBV6-1 - TRBD1 TGTGCCAGCAGTGAGCGACAGGGGAGTATAGGATTCCACTTT CASSERQGSIGFHF
TRBJ2-3 TRBV6-1 - TRBD1 TGTGCCAGCAGTGAAGGGACAGGGGCAGATACGCAGTATTTT CASSEGTGADTQYF
TRBJ1-1 TRBV5-1 - - TGCGCCAGCAGCCTGGGCGGGCTGGCCGACACTGAAGCTTTCTTT CASSLGGLADTEAFF
TRBJ2-5 TRBV2 - - TGTGCCAGCAGTGATTCGGGGGACGAGACCCAGTACTTC CASSDSGDETQYF
TRBJ1-3 TRBV18 - - TGTGCCAGCTCGCCCGGAAACACCATATATTTT CASSPGNTIYF
TRBJ2-1 TRBV7-6 - TRBD2 TGTGCCAGCAGCTCTTCTAGCGGGGGGGCCTACAATGAGCAGTTCTTC CASSSSSGGAYNEQFF
TRBJ2-1 TRBV3-1/TRBV3-2 few TRBD1 TGTGCCAGCAGCCGAGGACAGGGGCAGTTCTTC CASSRGQGQFF
TRBJ1-4 TRBV6-6 - TRBD1 TGTGCCAGCAGATCTGGACAGGGGGTAACTAATGAAAAACTGTTTTTT CASRSGQGVTNEKLFF
TRBJ1-4 TRBV18 few TRBD1 TGTGCCAGCTCAGCCCGACAGGGGGGTAATGAAAAACTGTTTTTT CASSARQGGNEKLFF
TRBJ2-3 TRBV12-3/TRBV12-4 once - TGTGCCAGCAGCCACGTAGCAGATACGCAGTATTTT CASSHVADTQYF
TRBJ1-1 TRBV7-3 - - TGTGCCAGCAGCTTAAGGGGGGGCAGGACTGAAGCTTTCTTT CASSLRGGRTEAFF
TRBJ1-3 TRBV2 once - TGTGCCAGCACCGGGACGGGTGGAAACACCATATATTTT CASTGTGGNTIYF
TRBJ1-1 TRBV29-1 - - TGCAGCAGCCGACGGCTGAACACTGAAGCTTTCTTT CSSRRLNTEAFF
TRBJ2-7 TRBV4-1 - - TGCGCCAGCAGCCAAGTGAGAGGGGCAGGGGAGCAGTACTTC CASSQVRGAGEQYF
TRBJ1-6 TRBV3-1/TRBV3-2 few - TGTGCCAGCAGCCAAGATTTACTTTTGGTGGGCGGTTCACCCCTCCACTTT CASSQDLLLVGGSPLHF
TRBJ1-5 TRBV19 - - TGTGCCAGTAGTATTAGGGGCCAGGCCAATCAGCCCCAGCATTTT CASSIRGQANQPQHF
TRBJ1-2 TRBV7-8 few TRBD1 TGTGCCAGCAGCTTGACAGGGGGGGACTATGGCTACACCTTC CASSLTGGDYGYTF
TRBJ2-3 TRBV7-9 - - TGTGCCAGCAGCTTAGTCGGGGCGGACACAGATACGCAGTATTTT CASSLVGADTDTQYF
TRBJ1-1 TRBV6-5 - - TGTGCCACCGGGCAGTCCATGAACACTGAAGCTTTCTTT CATGQSMNTEAFF
TRBJ1-6 TRBV27 - - TGTGCCAGCAGTTTATCAGGGTTCAGGTCACCCCTCCACTTT CASSLSGFRSPLHF
TRBJ2-5 TRBV7-8 - - TGTGCCAGCAGCTTAGCGAAGGCGACAGGAGAGACCCAGTACTTC CASSLAKATGETQYF
TRBJ2-1 TRBV29-1 - TRBD2 TGCAGCGTTGTTGGGGGGGGGAGCTCCTACAATGAGCAGTTCTTC CSVVGGGSSYNEQFF
TRBJ1-5 TRBV2 - - TGTGCCAGCAGTGCACAGTTCAATCAGCCCCAGCATTTT CASSAQFNQPQHF
TRBJ2-5 TRBV9 - - TGTGCCAGCACCCAAAGGGCTCAGTCTACTCAAGAGACCCAGTACTTC CASTQRAQSTQETQYF
TRBJ1-2 TRBV3-1/TRBV3-2 - TRBD1 TGTGCCAGCAGCCGTTCACAGGGGGCGAGGGGCTACACCTTC CASSRSQGARGYTF
TRBJ2-6 TRBV18 - - TGTGCCAGCTCACCACCGAACGCTGGGGCCAACGTCCTGACTTTC CASSPPNAGANVLTF
TRBJ1-2 TRBV19 - TRBD1 TGTGCCACCAACAGGGGACGTGGCTACACCTTC CATNRGRGYTF
TRBJ1-1 TRBV5-6 once - TGTGCCAGCAGCTTGGCTATGGCACGGGACACTGAAGCTTTCTTT CASSLAMARDTEAFF
TRBJ1-2 TRBV29-1 - - TGCAGCGTTGTCGATCGCCCCGGCAGCATTGGTGGCTACACCTTC CSVVDRPGSIGGYTF